This paragraph reports one TCR beta chain. Its target is not known. This sample stems from a study of cytomegalovirus exposure and HLA in healthy donors. Amplification used 60 Vbeta primers and 13 Jbeta primers. Here immunoSEQ multiplex PCR was the method, and the copy in TCRdb shows in-frame clones only, minus some. The profile covers some 150,000 clones, with about four fifths appearing a single time and more than 1.1% taken by the ten largest. The study's findings and limits: The investigators catalogued under 200 TCR beta chains as cytomegalovirus-associated.

Sequenced material: PBMCs. The TCR comes from a woman aged 40 to 50 in good health and CMV-seronegative.

The CDR3 region is CASSEGQGQGGFGRYTF. CDR3 DNA sequence: TGTGCCAGCAGTGAAGGACAGGGGCAGGGTGGTTTTGGGCGCTACACCTTC. The chain combines TRBV6-1 with TRBJ1-2; 8 bases are a match to TRBD1. The CDR3 runs to 17 residues. After removal of 1 base from V and 9 bases from J, the junction contained 16 bases not matched to a gene. Germline V gene data show CDR1 as MNHNS and CDR2 as SASEGT.